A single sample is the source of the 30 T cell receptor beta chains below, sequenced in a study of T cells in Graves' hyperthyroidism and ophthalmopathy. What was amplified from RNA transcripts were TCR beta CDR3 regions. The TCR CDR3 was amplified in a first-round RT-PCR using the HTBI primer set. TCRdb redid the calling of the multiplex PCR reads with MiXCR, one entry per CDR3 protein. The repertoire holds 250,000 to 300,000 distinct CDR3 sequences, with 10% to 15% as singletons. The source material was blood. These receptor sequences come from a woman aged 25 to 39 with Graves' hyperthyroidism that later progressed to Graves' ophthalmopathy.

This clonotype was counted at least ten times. The CDR3 DNA reads as TGTGCCAGCAGTTTCCTCTGGAGCACAGATACGCAGTATTTT. This encodes CASSFLWSTDTQYF. V and J are TRBV27 and TRBJ2-3; D unresolved. In germline, CDR1 is MNHEY, CDR2 SMNVEV (reference sequence). This CDR3 comprises 14 residues. The germline V and J ends were trimmed by 3 bases and 0 bases, with 7 bases remaining between them.

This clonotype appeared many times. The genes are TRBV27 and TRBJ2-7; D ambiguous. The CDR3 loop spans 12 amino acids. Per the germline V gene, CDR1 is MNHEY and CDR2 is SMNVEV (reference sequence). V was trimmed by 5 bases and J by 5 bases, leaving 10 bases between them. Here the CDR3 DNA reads TGTGCCAGCAGTCCGGACCTCCACGAGCAGTACTTC. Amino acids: CASSPDLHEQYF.

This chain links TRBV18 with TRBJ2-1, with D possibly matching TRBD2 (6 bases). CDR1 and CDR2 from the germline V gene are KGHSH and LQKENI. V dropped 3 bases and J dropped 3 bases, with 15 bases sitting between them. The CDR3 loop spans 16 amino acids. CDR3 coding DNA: TGTGCCAGCTCACCTCCCTCTAGCGTTCTCTACAATGAGCAGTTCTTC. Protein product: CASSPPSSVLYNEQFF.

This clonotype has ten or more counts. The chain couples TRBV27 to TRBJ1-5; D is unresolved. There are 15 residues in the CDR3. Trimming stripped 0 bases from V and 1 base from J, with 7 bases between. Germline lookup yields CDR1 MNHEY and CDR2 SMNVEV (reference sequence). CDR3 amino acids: CASSLSRPSNQPQHF. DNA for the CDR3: TGTGCCAGCAGTTTATCGAGGCCGAGCAATCAGCCCCAGCATTTT.

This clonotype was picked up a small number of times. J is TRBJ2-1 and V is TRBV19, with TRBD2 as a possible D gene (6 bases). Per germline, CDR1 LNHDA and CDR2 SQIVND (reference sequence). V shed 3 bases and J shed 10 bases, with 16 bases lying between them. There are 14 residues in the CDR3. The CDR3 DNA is TGTGCCAGTAGTATTATGGGGGGTAATCGGGAGCAGTTCTTC. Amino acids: CASSIMGGNREQFF.

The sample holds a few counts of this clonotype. CDR3 nucleotide sequence: TGTGCCAGCAGCCCACAAGCGGGGCCCACCTACGAGCAGTACTTC. Translating it yields CASSPQAGPTYEQYF. The chain combines TRBV5-8 with TRBJ2-7, with 7 bases lining up with TRBD2. Unmatched junction bases numbered 9, after V lost 4 bases and J lost 2 bases. This CDR3 has 15 amino acids. Germline V gene lookup returns CDR1 SGHTS and CDR2 YDEGEE.

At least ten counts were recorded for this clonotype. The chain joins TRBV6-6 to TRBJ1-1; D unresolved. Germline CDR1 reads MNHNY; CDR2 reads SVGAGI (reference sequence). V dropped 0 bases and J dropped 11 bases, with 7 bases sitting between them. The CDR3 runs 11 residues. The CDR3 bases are TGTGCCAGCAGTTACTCGACAAACGCTTTCTTT. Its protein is CASSYSTNAFF.

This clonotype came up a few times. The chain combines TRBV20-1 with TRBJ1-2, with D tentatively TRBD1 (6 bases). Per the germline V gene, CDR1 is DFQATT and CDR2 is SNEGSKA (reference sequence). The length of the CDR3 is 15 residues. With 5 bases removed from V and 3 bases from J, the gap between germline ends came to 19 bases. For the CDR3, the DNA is TGCAGTGCTTCAGGCCCCCCGGGGGCTGACTATGGCTACACCTTC. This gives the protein CSASGPPGADYGYTF.

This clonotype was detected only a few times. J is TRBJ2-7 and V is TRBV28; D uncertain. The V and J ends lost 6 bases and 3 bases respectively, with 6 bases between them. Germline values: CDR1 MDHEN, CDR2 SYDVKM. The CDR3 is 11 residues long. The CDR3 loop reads CASRYRYEQYF. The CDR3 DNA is TGTGCCAGCAGATATCGCTACGAGCAGTACTTC.

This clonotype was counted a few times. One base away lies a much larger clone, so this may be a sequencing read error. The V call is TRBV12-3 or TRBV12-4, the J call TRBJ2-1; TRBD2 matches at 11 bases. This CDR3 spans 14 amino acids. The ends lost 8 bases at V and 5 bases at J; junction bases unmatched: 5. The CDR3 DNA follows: TGTGCCAGCGGCGGGGGACTAGCGGACAATGAGCAGTTCTTC. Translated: CASGGGLADNEQFF.

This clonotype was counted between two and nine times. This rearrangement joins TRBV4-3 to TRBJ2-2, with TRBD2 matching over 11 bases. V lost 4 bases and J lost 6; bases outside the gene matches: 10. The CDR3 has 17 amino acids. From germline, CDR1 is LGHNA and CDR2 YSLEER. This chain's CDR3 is CASSPVGLAGGAGELFF. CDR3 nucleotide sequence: TGCGCCAGCAGCCCGGTAGGGCTAGCGGGAGGAGCCGGGGAGCTGTTTTTT.

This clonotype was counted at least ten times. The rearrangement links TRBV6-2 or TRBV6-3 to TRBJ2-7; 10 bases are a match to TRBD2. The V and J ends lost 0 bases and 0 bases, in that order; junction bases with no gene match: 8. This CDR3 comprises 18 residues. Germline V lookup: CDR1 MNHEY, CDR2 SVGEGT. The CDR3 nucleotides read TGTGCCAGCAGTTACTCGGCTAGCGGGAGTTCGTACTCCTACGAGCAGTACTTC. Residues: CASSYSASGSSYSYEQYF.

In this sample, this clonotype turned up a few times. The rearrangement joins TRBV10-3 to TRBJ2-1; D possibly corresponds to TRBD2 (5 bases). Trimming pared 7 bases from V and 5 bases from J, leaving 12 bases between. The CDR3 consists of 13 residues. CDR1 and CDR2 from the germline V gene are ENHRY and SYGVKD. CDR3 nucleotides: TGTGCCATCAAGAGCGGTAAGAACAATGAGCAGTTCTTC. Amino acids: CAIKSGKNNEQFF.

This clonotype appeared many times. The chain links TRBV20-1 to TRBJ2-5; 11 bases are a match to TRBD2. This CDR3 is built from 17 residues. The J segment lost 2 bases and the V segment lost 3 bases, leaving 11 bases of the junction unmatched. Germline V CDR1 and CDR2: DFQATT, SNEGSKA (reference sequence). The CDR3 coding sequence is TGCAGTGCTAGCCCCGCGGGACTAGCGGCGAATCAAGAGACCCAGTACTTC. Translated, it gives CSASPAGLAANQETQYF.

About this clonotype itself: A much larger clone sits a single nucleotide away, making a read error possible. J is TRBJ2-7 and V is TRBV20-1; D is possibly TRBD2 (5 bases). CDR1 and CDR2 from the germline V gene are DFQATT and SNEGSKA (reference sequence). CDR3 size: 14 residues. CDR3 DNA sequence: TGCAGTGCTAGAGATCTGGGCAGTGACTACAAGCAGTACTTC. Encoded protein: CSARDLGSDYKQYF.

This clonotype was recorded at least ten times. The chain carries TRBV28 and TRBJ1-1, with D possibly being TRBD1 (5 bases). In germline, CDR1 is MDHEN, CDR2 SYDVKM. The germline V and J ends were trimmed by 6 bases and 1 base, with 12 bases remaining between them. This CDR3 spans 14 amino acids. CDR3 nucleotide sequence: TGTGCCAGCAGGCCCGGGACGGAGAACACTGAAGCTTTCTTT. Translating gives CASRPGTENTEAFF.

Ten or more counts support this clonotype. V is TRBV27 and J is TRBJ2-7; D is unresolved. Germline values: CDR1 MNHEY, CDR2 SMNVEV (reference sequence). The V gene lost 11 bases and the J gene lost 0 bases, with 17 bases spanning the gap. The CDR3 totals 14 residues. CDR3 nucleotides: TGTGCCCAAGCCCTAGTGACGGCCTCCTACGAGCAGTACTTC. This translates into CAQALVTASYEQYF.

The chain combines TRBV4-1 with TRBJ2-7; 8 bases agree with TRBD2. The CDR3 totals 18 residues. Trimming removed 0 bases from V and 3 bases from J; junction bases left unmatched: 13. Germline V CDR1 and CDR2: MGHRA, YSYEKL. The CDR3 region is CASSQEGVRLAGLYEQYF. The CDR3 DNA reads TGCGCCAGCAGCCAAGAAGGTGTAAGGCTAGCGGGCCTCTACGAGCAGTACTTC.

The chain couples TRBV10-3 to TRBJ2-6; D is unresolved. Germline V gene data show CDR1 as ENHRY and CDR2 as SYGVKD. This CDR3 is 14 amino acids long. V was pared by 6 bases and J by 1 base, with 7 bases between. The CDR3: CAISPRSGANVLTF. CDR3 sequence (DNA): TGTGCCATCAGCCCTCGGTCTGGGGCCAACGTCCTGACTTTC.

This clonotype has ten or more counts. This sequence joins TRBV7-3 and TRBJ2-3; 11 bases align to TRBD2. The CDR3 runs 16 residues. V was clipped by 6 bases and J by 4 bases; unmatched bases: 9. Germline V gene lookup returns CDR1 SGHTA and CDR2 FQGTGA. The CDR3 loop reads CASRQNSGRGADTQYF. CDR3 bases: TGTGCCAGCAGACAAAATAGCGGGAGGGGCGCAGATACGCAGTATTTT.

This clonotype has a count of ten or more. CDR3 sequence (DNA): TGTGCCACCGGGATAGCGGGTCACGGGGTCACAGATACGCAGTATTTT. Translated, it gives CATGIAGHGVTDTQYF. This sequence joins TRBV24-1 and TRBJ2-3; TRBD2 aligns across 7 bases. CDR3 length: 16 amino acids. With 9 bases clipped from V and 2 bases from J, the junction kept 13 bases outside the gene matches. From germline, CDR1 is KGHDR and CDR2 SFDVKD.

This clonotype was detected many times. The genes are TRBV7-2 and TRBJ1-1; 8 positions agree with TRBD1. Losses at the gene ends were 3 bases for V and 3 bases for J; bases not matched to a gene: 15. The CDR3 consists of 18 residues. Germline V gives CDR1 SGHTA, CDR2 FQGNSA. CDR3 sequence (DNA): TGTGCCAGCAGCTTCCGAGCAGGGGGGCAGGGGGCTTACACTGAAGCTTTCTTT. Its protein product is CASSFRAGGQGAYTEAFF.

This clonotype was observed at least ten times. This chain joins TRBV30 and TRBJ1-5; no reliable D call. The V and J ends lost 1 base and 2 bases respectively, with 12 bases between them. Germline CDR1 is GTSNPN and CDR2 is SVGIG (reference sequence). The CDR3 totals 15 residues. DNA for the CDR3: TGTGCCTGGAGTGCCGGGTTGTTGGGCAATCAGCCCCAGCATTTT. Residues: CAWSAGLLGNQPQHF. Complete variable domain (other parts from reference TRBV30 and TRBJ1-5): SQTIHQWPATLVQPVGSPLSLECTVEGTSNPNLYWYRQAAGRGLQLLFYSVGIGQISSEVPQNLSASRPQDRQFILSSKKLLLSDSGFYLCAWSAGLLGNQPQHFGDGTRLSIL.

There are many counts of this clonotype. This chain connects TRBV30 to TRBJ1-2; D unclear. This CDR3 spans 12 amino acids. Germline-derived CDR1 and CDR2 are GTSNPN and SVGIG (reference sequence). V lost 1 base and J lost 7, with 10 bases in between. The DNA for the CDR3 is TGTGCCTGGAGTGGGACCGCTGTTGGCTACACCTTC. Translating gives CAWSGTAVGYTF.

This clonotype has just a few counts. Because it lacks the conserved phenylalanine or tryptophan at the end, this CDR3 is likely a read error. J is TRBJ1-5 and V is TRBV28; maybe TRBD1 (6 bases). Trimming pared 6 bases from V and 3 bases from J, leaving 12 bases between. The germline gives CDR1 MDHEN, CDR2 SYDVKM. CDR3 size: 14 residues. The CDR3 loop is CASSQDSPNQPQHS. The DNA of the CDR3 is TGTGCCAGCAGCCAGGACAGTCCCAATCAGCCCCAGCATTCT.

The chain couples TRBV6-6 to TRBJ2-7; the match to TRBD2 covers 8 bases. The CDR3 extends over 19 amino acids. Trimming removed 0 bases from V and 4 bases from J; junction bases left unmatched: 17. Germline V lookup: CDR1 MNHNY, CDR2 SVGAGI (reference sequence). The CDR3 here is CASSYSKRGTGTTLYEQYF. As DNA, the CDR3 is TGTGCCAGCAGTTACTCGAAGCGGGGGACCGGGACTACTCTATACGAGCAGTACTTC.

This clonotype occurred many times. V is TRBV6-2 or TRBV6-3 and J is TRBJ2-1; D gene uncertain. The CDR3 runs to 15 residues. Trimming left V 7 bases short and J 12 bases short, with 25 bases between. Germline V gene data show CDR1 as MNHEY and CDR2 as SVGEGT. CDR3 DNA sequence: TGTGCCAGCACCTCTCACGATGGGGATCCCCTAGGGCAGTTCTTC. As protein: CASTSHDGDPLGQFF.

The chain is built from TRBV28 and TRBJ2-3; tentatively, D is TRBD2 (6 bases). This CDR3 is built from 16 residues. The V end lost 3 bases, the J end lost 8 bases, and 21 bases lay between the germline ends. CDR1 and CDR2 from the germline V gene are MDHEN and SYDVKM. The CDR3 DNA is TGTGCCAGCAGTTTGGCGTCTAGCGAGATTAAAGGTACGCAGTATTTT. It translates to CASSLASSEIKGTQYF.

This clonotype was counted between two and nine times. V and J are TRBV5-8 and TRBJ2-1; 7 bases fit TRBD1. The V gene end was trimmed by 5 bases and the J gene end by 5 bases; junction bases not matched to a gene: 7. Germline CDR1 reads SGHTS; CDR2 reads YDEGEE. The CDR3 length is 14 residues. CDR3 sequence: CASSPGTEDNEQFF. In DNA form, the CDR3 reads TGTGCCAGCAGTCCCGGGACAGAGGACAATGAGCAGTTCTTC.

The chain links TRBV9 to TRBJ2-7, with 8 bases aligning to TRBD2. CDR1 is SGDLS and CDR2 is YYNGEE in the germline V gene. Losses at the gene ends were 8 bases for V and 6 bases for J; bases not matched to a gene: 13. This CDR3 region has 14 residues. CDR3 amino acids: CASSAASGSIEQYF. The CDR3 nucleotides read TGTGCCAGTTCCGCAGCAAGCGGGAGTATCGAGCAGTACTTC.